The rows below give T cell receptor beta chains drawn from one sample of a study of cytomegalovirus exposure and HLA in healthy donors. Data came from immunoSEQ multiplex PCR; TCRdb stores just in-frame clones and leaves some out. The profile shows 180,000 or so clones, 80% to 90% of them singletons. Sequencing was carried out using PBMCs. These receptors were obtained from a young man in good health and CMV-seropositive. Both conserved end residues are part of each CDR3. The order of the fields is D gene, J gene, V gene, clone size, CDR3 DNA, CDR3 protein. A D gene is named only where the DNA matches it firmly. A clone size is listed for some rows: how often the clone was seen (once, few, many), or a class if it is expanded.

D gene: -; J gene: TRBJ1-3; V gene: TRBV19; clone size: -; CDR3 DNA: TGTGCCAGTACCCGGGACGGAGGGAACACCATATATTTT; CDR3 protein: CASTRDGGNTIYF
D gene: -; J gene: TRBJ1-6; V gene: TRBV4-1; clone size: -; CDR3 DNA: TGCGCCAGCAGCCAAGTTCCAGGGTGGGGTTCACCCCTCCACTTT; CDR3 protein: CASSQVPGWGSPLHF
D gene: TRBD1; J gene: TRBJ2-1; V gene: TRBV9; clone size: -; CDR3 DNA: TGTGCCAGCAGCGTACAGGGGGATAATGAGCAGTTCTTC; CDR3 protein: CASSVQGDNEQFF
D gene: TRBD1; J gene: TRBJ1-2; V gene: TRBV5-4; clone size: -; CDR3 DNA: TGTGCCAGCAGCTTGGTAGGGACAGGCCCCTATGGCTACACCTTC; CDR3 protein: CASSLVGTGPYGYTF
D gene: -; J gene: TRBJ1-1; V gene: TRBV11-3; clone size: -; CDR3 DNA: TGTGCCAGCAGCTTAAGCCGGGGGGGATTGGCTTTCTTT; CDR3 protein: CASSLSRGGLAFF
D gene: -; J gene: TRBJ1-2; V gene: TRBV6-5; clone size: -; CDR3 DNA: TGTGCCAGCAGTTACGGCACAGGAGAAGCTAACTATGGCTACACCTTC; CDR3 protein: CASSYGTGEANYGYTF
D gene: -; J gene: TRBJ1-2; V gene: TRBV7-9; clone size: -; CDR3 DNA: TGTGCCAGCAGCTCCGATCGGACAGCAACTAACTATGGCTACACCTTC; CDR3 protein: CASSSDRTATNYGYTF
D gene: TRBD2; J gene: TRBJ2-3; V gene: TRBV5-4; clone size: -; CDR3 DNA: TGTGCCAGCAGCTTAAGCGGGGGGCACACAGATACGCAGTATTTT; CDR3 protein: CASSLSGGHTDTQYF
D gene: -; J gene: TRBJ2-7; V gene: TRBV7-2; clone size: -; CDR3 DNA: TGTGCCAGCAGCTTAATGAACAGTCGAAACGAGCAGTACTTC; CDR3 protein: CASSLMNSRNEQYF
D gene: TRBD2; J gene: TRBJ2-1; V gene: TRBV19; clone size: -; CDR3 DNA: TGTGCCAGCGGACTAGCGGGGGGCGATGAGCAGTTCTTC; CDR3 protein: CASGLAGGDEQFF
D gene: -; J gene: TRBJ1-5; V gene: TRBV25-1; clone size: -; CDR3 DNA: TGTGCCAGCAGTGAGTACAGGGCCGGTCAGCCCCAGCATTTT; CDR3 protein: CASSEYRAGQPQHF
D gene: -; J gene: TRBJ2-1; V gene: TRBV7-9; clone size: few; CDR3 DNA: TGTGCCAGCAGCTCCCGGTCCAGGGAATACAATGAGCAGTTCTTC; CDR3 protein: CASSSRSREYNEQFF
D gene: TRBD2; J gene: TRBJ2-2; V gene: TRBV5-1; clone size: -; CDR3 DNA: TGCGCCAGCACGGGGGGTTTTGCCGGGGAGCTGTTTTTT; CDR3 protein: CASTGGFAGELFF
D gene: -; J gene: TRBJ2-6; V gene: TRBV5-1; clone size: -; CDR3 DNA: TGCGCCAGCACCTGGCGGCAGGGCAGCTCTGGGGCCAACGTCCTGACTTTC; CDR3 protein: CASTWRQGSSGANVLTF
D gene: -; J gene: TRBJ1-3; V gene: TRBV6-5; clone size: -; CDR3 DNA: TGTGCCAGCAGTTCGCGGTCTCCTGGAAACACCATATATTTT; CDR3 protein: CASSSRSPGNTIYF
D gene: TRBD2; J gene: TRBJ2-7; V gene: TRBV7-2; clone size: -; CDR3 DNA: TGTGCCAGCAGCTTAACCGGGACTAGCCCCGAGCAGTACTTC; CDR3 protein: CASSLTGTSPEQYF
D gene: TRBD1; J gene: TRBJ1-1; V gene: TRBV18; clone size: -; CDR3 DNA: TGTGCCAGCTCACCCTTGACAGGGTTGCGCACTGAAGCTTTCTTT; CDR3 protein: CASSPLTGLRTEAFF
D gene: -; J gene: TRBJ2-5; V gene: TRBV11-1; clone size: -; CDR3 DNA: TGTGCCAGCAGCTGGAGCATCGGTTGGGAGACCCAGTACTTC; CDR3 protein: CASSWSIGWETQYF
D gene: -; J gene: TRBJ1-2; V gene: TRBV7-9; clone size: once; CDR3 DNA: TGTGCCAGCAGCGTGGACAGCCAAGGCTACACCTTC; CDR3 protein: CASSVDSQGYTF
D gene: -; J gene: TRBJ2-3; V gene: TRBV5-8; clone size: few; CDR3 DNA: TGTGCCAGCAGCTTGGGGCGGGCCCTCACAGATACGCAGTATTTT; CDR3 protein: CASSLGRALTDTQYF
D gene: TRBD2; J gene: TRBJ2-1; V gene: TRBV5-1; clone size: -; CDR3 DNA: TGCGCCAGCAGCTTGCACGGGGGGGCGTACAATGAGCAGTTCTTC; CDR3 protein: CASSLHGGAYNEQFF
D gene: -; J gene: TRBJ2-3; V gene: TRBV29-1; clone size: -; CDR3 DNA: TGCAGCGTTGCCCGTGGCGGCCAGGATACGCAGTATTTT; CDR3 protein: CSVARGGQDTQYF
D gene: -; J gene: TRBJ1-2; V gene: TRBV9; clone size: -; CDR3 DNA: TGTGCCAGCAGCCGGGACAAGTATGGCTACACCTTC; CDR3 protein: CASSRDKYGYTF
D gene: -; J gene: TRBJ2-4; V gene: TRBV7-6; clone size: -; CDR3 DNA: TGTGCCAGCAGCCCCCAGACAGGATCAGCCAAAAACATTCAGTACTTC; CDR3 protein: CASSPQTGSAKNIQYF
D gene: TRBD1; J gene: TRBJ1-2; V gene: TRBV25-1; clone size: -; CDR3 DNA: TGTGCCAGCAGTGAATATGGGCAGGGGGACTATGGCTACACCTTC; CDR3 protein: CASSEYGQGDYGYTF
D gene: TRBD1; J gene: TRBJ1-1; V gene: TRBV7-3; clone size: few; CDR3 DNA: TGTGCCAGCAGCTTAAAGAAGACAGGGTTC; CDR3 protein: CASSLKKTGF
D gene: -; J gene: TRBJ1-4; V gene: TRBV6-6; clone size: few; CDR3 DNA: TGTGCCAGCAGTTACTCGATAGGGGATGAAAAACTGTTTTTT; CDR3 protein: CASSYSIGDEKLFF
D gene: TRBD1; J gene: TRBJ1-4; V gene: TRBV9; clone size: few; CDR3 DNA: TGTGCCAGCAGCGTAGATGCAGGGGGCCAAGAACTGTTTTTT; CDR3 protein: CASSVDAGGQELFF
D gene: TRBD1; J gene: TRBJ1-2; V gene: TRBV29-1; clone size: -; CDR3 DNA: TGCAGCGTCTCGGACAGGGGGCACTATGGCTACACCTTC; CDR3 protein: CSVSDRGHYGYTF
D gene: TRBD1; J gene: TRBJ2-2; V gene: TRBV2; clone size: once; CDR3 DNA: TGTGCCAGCAACCGACAGGGGGGCACCGGGGAGCTGTTTTTT; CDR3 protein: CASNRQGGTGELFF
D gene: -; J gene: TRBJ2-7; V gene: TRBV21-1; clone size: -; CDR3 DNA: TGTGCCAGCAGCAAAGGGGCAGGGAAGGGCCTAGAACCCTCCTACGAGCAGTACTTC; CDR3 protein: CASSKGAGKGLEPSYEQYF
D gene: TRBD2; J gene: TRBJ2-1; V gene: TRBV6-5; clone size: once; CDR3 DNA: TGTGCCAGCAGTTACTCGACTAGCGGGACCTACAATGAGCAGTTCTTC; CDR3 protein: CASSYSTSGTYNEQFF
D gene: TRBD1; J gene: TRBJ1-5; V gene: TRBV2; clone size: -; CDR3 DNA: TGTGCCAGCACCGAGGGTCCAGGGGGCGGGCAGCCCCAGCATTTT; CDR3 protein: CASTEGPGGGQPQHF
D gene: -; J gene: TRBJ2-2; V gene: TRBV5-6; clone size: few; CDR3 DNA: TGTGCCAGCAGCTTACAGGGTGTTCCCGGGGAGCTGTTTTTT; CDR3 protein: CASSLQGVPGELFF
D gene: -; J gene: TRBJ2-5; V gene: TRBV5-1; clone size: -; CDR3 DNA: TGCGCCAGCAGCGCCCGTACTAGCCCCGAAGAGACCCAGTACTTC; CDR3 protein: CASSARTSPEETQYF
D gene: TRBD2; J gene: TRBJ2-2; V gene: TRBV6-1; clone size: -; CDR3 DNA: TGTGCCAGCAGTGACCCTATTGGACTAGCGGGGGCCCAGAACACCGGGGAGCTGTTTTTT; CDR3 protein: CASSDPIGLAGAQNTGELFF